This TCR beta chain was sequenced for a study of blood T cell repertoires in COVID-19. Across the whole study: The study drew acute and convalescent COVID-19 samples from the United States, Italy and Spain. The analysed material was cDNA or gDNA that came from T cells, B-cell-depleted T cells, or PBMCs.

In the original analysis: Amplification with reference gene primers provided the estimates of nucleated cell counts. Clones were read by immunoSEQ multiplex PCR, and TCRdb kept only the in-frame ones, dropping some. The V and J calls and clone size were taken over from that table, and D and trimming were inferred from the DNA. The sample has 65,000 to 90,000 clones, 82% seen once. CDR3 size: 11 residues. The germline gives CDR1 SNHLY, CDR2 FYNNEI. Trimming took off 6 bases at V and 5 bases at J, with 6 bases between the two ends. Sequencing used peripheral blood. This receptor was identified in a man in his fifties or sixties with acute or convalescent COVID-19. The rearrangement joins TRBV2 to TRBJ2-3; D not resolved. The CDR3: CASRAEDTQYF. As DNA, the CDR3 is TGTGCCAGCAGGGCAGAAGATACGCAGTATTTT.